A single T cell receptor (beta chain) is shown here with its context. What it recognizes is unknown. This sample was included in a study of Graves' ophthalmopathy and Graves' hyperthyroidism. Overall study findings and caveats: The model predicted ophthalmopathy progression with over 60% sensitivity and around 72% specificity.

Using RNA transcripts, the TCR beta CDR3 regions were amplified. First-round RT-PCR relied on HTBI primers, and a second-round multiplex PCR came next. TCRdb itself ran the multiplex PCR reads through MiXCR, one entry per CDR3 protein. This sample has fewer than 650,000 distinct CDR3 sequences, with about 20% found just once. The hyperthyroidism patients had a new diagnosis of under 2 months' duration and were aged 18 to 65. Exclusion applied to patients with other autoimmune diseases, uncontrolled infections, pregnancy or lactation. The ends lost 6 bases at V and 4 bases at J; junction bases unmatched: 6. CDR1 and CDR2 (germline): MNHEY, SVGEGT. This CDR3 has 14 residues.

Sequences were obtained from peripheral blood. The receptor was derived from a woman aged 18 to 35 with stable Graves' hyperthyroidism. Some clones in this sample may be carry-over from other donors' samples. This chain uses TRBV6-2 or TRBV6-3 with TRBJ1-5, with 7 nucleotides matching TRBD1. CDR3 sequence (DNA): TGTGCCAGCAGGGGGGACAGCGAAAATCAGCCCCAGCATTTT. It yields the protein CASRGDSENQPQHF.